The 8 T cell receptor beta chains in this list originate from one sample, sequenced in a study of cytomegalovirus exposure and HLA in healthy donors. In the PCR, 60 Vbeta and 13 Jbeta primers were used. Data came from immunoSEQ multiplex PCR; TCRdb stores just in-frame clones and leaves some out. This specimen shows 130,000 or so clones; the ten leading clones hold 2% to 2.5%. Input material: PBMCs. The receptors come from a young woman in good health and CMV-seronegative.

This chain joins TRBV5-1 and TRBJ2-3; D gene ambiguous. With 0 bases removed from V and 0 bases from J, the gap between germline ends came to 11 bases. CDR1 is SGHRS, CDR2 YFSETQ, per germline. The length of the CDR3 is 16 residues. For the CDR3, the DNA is TGCGCCAGCAGCTTGGGACGACAATCTAGCACAGATACGCAGTATTTT. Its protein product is CASSLGRQSSTDTQYF.

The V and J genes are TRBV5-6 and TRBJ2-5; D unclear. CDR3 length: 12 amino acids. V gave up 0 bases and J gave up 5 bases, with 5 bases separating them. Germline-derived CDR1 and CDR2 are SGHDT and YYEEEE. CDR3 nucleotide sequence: TGTGCCAGCAGCTTGGACCGGGAGACCCAGTACTTC. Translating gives CASSLDRETQYF.

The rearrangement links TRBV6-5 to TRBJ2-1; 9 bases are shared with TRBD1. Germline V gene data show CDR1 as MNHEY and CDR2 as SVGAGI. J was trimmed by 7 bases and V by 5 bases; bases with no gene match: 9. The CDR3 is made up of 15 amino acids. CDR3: CASSTGTGSMNEQFF. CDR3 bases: TGTGCCAGCAGTACCGGGACAGGGAGTATGAATGAGCAGTTCTTC.

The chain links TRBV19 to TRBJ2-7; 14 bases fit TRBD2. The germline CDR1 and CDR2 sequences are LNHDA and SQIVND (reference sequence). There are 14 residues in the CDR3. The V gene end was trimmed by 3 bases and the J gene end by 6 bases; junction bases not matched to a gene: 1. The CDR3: CASSMGLAGAEQYF. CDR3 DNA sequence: TGTGCCAGTAGTATGGGACTAGCGGGAGCCGAGCAGTACTTC.

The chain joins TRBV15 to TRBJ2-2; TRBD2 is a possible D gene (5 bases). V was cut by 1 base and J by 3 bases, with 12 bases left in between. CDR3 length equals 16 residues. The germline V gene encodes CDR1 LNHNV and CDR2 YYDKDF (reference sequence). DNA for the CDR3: TGTGCCACCAGCAGAGGGGTGGAGGTTTACACCGGGGAGCTGTTTTTT. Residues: CATSRGVEVYTGELFF.

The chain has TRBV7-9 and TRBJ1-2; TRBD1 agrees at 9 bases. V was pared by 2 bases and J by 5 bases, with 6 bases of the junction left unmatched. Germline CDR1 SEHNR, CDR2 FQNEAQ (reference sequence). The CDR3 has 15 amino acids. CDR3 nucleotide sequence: TGTGCCAGCAGCTTATTAACCGGGACAGGGTATGGCTACACCTTC. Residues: CASSLLTGTGYGYTF.

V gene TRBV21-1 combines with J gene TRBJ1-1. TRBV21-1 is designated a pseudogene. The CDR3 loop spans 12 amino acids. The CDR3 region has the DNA TGTGCCAGCAGCAAATTACTCACTGAAGCTTTCTTT. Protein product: CASSKLLTEAFF.

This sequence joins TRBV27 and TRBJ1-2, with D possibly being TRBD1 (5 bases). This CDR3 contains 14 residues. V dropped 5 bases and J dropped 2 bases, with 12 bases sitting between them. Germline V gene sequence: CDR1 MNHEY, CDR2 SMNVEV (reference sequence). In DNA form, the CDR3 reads TGTGCCAGCAGTGTCGGACACGCGAACTATGGCTACACCTTC. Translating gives CASSVGHANYGYTF.